Below are 24 T cell receptor beta chains sequenced from a single sample in a study of cytomegalovirus exposure and HLA in healthy donors. The PCR was carried out with 60 Vbeta primers and 13 Jbeta primers. TCRdb's table, derived via immunoSEQ multiplex PCR, lists solely in-frame clones and lacks some. The data contain roughly 130,000 clones, about three fifths of them singletons. The sequenced material came from PBMCs. Receptors originate from a woman aged 40 to 55 in good health and CMV-seropositive.

This chain joins TRBV29-1 and TRBJ2-7, with D tentatively TRBD1 (5 bases). In germline, CDR1 is SQVTM, CDR2 ANQGSEA. This CDR3 is built from 15 residues. With 5 bases removed from V and 3 bases from J, the gap between germline ends came to 20 bases. The DNA of the CDR3 is TGCAGCGTTCTTGCCCCCGGGCAGGGATTCTACGAGCAGTACTTC. Its protein product is CSVLAPGQGFYEQYF.

The genes are TRBV5-1 and TRBJ2-1; possibly TRBD1 for D (5 bases). V dropped 5 bases and J dropped 7 bases, with 19 bases sitting between them. This CDR3 region has 15 residues. Germline CDR1 SGHRS, CDR2 YFSETQ. CDR3: CASRRAQSGYNEQFF. CDR3 nucleotides: TGCGCCAGCAGACGGGCCCAATCAGGGTATAATGAGCAGTTCTTC.

The chain couples TRBV7-8 to TRBJ1-2; 7 nucleotides align to TRBD1. Per germline, CDR1 SGHVS and CDR2 FQNEAQ. The CDR3 totals 14 residues. V was pared by 0 bases and J by 4 bases, with 2 bases of the junction left unmatched. CDR3 loop: CASSLAQGSYGYTF. In DNA form, the CDR3 reads TGTGCCAGCAGCTTAGCACAGGGGTCCTATGGCTACACCTTC.

On this clone itself: The same CDR3 arises from other DNA sequences in this sample as well. V is TRBV30 and J is TRBJ1-2; D may be TRBD1 (6 bases). Germline loops: CDR1 GTSNPN, CDR2 SVGIG (reference sequence). This CDR3 region has 11 residues. V dropped 7 bases and J dropped 8 bases, with 14 bases sitting between them. The CDR3 sequence is CAFKGGQGYTF. In DNA, the CDR3 is TGTGCCTTCAAGGGGGGGCAAGGCTACACCTTC.

The chain carries TRBV9 and TRBJ1-6, with D hard to call. Germline CDR1 is SGDLS and CDR2 is YYNGEE. With 4 bases removed from V and 0 bases from J, the gap between germline ends came to 14 bases. The CDR3 extends over 17 amino acids. CDR3 sequence: CASSQVGGGSYNSPLHF. The CDR3 DNA sequence: TGTGCCAGCAGCCAAGTGGGTGGCGGCTCCTATAATTCACCCCTCCACTTT.

J is TRBJ2-2 and V is TRBV4-2, with D possibly being TRBD2 (6 bases). V lost 0 bases and J lost 7, with 9 bases in between. CDR1 is LGHNA, CDR2 YNFKEQ, per germline. CDR3 length equals 14 residues. CDR3 bases: TGTGCCAGCAGCCAAGAAGGCGGGGACGGGGAGCTGTTTTTT. Translated, it gives CASSQEGGDGELFF.

The genes are TRBV7-2 and TRBJ2-7; tentative D call: TRBD2 (7 bases). Germline CDR1 is SGHTA and CDR2 is FQGNSA. The CDR3 consists of 15 residues. Trimming took 5 bases from V and 3 from J, leaving 17 bases between them. CDR3 in DNA: TGTGCCAGCAGCCAAAGGGGGGGTCCGAACTACGAGCAGTACTTC. Residues: CASSQRGGPNYEQYF.

V and J are TRBV9 and TRBJ2-3, with 8 bases that match TRBD1. Germline V lookup: CDR1 SGDLS, CDR2 YYNGEE. Germline trimming cut 4 bases from V and 5 bases from J; bases unmatched to any gene: 9. This CDR3 comprises 15 residues. The CDR3 spells CASSSRTGSGDTQYF. As DNA, the CDR3 is TGTGCCAGCAGCTCCCGGACAGGGTCCGGAGATACGCAGTATTTT.

This clone was counted between two and nine times. This sequence joins TRBV29-1 and TRBJ2-7, with 8 bases matching TRBD2. CDR3 length: 12 residues. The junction had 8 bases not matched to a gene; V was cut back by 7 bases and J by 6 bases. Germline V lookup: CDR1 SQVTM, CDR2 ANQGSEA. CDR3 region: CSASTGGCEQYF. CDR3 nucleotides: TGCAGCGCCTCAACGGGGGGGTGCGAGCAGTACTTC.

V usage is TRBV16 and J usage is TRBJ2-2; 10 bases map to TRBD1. From germline, CDR1 is KGHSY and CDR2 FQNENV. This CDR3 is built from 18 residues. Losses at the gene ends were 4 bases for V and 3 bases for J; bases not matched to a gene: 11. The CDR3 bases are TGTGCCAGCAGCCGACTCCTGACAGGGGGCATTGACACCGGGGAGCTGTTTTTT. Its translation: CASSRLLTGGIDTGELFF.

The chain is built from TRBV18 and TRBJ2-7; 8 bases are shared with TRBD1. The CDR3 spans 16 residues. Germline V gene sequence: CDR1 KGHSH, CDR2 LQKENI. Trimming removed 0 bases from V and 8 bases from J; junction bases left unmatched: 12. The CDR3 is CASSPPNEQGGGKQYF. CDR3 sequence (DNA): TGTGCCAGCTCACCACCAAATGAACAGGGGGGCGGCAAGCAGTACTTC.

This clone appeared once. The rearrangement uses TRBV11-2 and TRBJ2-6; D unresolved. The CDR3 is 13 amino acids. V was clipped by 3 bases and J by 4 bases, with 4 bases between them. The germline gives CDR1 SGHAT, CDR2 FQNNGV. This CDR3 reads CASSFTGANVLTF. CDR3 in DNA: TGTGCCAGCAGCTTTACAGGGGCCAACGTCCTGACTTTC.

The chain recombines TRBV6-5 with TRBJ2-7; 11 bases are a match to TRBD2. The ends lost 5 bases at V and 6 bases at J; junction bases unmatched: 6. Germline V gene sequence: CDR1 MNHEY, CDR2 SVGAGI. The CDR3 runs 14 residues. For the CDR3, the DNA is TGTGCCAGCAGTAGTAGCGGGAGGGCCTCCGAGCAGTACTTC. Protein: CASSSSGRASEQYF.

The chain carries TRBV28 and TRBJ2-5; weak D call: TRBD2 (5 bases). Deletions cut 6 bases from V and 1 base from J, with 12 bases between. The V gene's germline CDR1 is MDHEN and CDR2 SYDVKM. The CDR3 is 14 residues long. The CDR3 coding sequence is TGTGCCAGCAGGGAGGAGCAACTCCAAGAGACCCAGTACTTC. This translates into CASREEQLQETQYF. The entire variable domain, with the rest obtained from reference TRBV28 and TRBJ2-5, is as follows: DVKVTQSSRYLVKRTGEKVFLECVQDMDHENMFWYRQDPGLGLRLIYFSYDVKMKEKGDIPEGYSVSREKKERFSLILESASTNQTSMYLCASREEQLQETQYFGPGTRLLVL.

The chain has TRBV4-2 and TRBJ1-1; weak D call: TRBD1 (6 bases). The CDR3 runs to 14 residues. The ends were cut back, 4 bases at V and 3 bases at J, with 12 bases in the middle. Germline assignment: CDR1 LGHNA and CDR2 YNFKEQ. CDR3 residues: CASSPRAGDTEAFF. The CDR3 DNA is TGTGCCAGCAGCCCTAGGGCAGGGGACACTGAAGCTTTCTTT.

V usage is TRBV28 and J usage is TRBJ1-2, with TRBD1 matching 8 bases. CDR1 and CDR2 (germline): MDHEN, SYDVKM. This CDR3 is 14 amino acids long. V shed 5 bases and J 13 bases; nucleotides not matched to a gene: 15. The CDR3 bases are TGTGCCAGCAGTCCACCCAGGACAGGGCGGTTCATCACCTTC. It encodes CASSPPRTGRFITF.

This clone was detected only once. V is TRBV11-3 and J is TRBJ1-2; 7 bases are a match to TRBD1. V gave up 1 base and J gave up 2 bases; unmatched junction bases: 7. This CDR3 comprises 16 residues. The germline CDR1 and CDR2 sequences are SGHNT and YENEEA. This chain's CDR3 is CASSLGPGQANYGYTF. In DNA form, the CDR3 reads TGTGCCAGCAGCTTAGGTCCCGGACAGGCGAACTATGGCTACACCTTC.

The chain uses TRBV19 and TRBJ1-3; D may be TRBD1 (6 bases). The CDR3 consists of 15 residues. V was cut by 8 bases and J by 0 bases, with 14 bases left in between. Per the germline V gene, CDR1 is LNHDA and CDR2 is SQIVND (reference sequence). The CDR3 sequence: CASRDTYISGNTIYF. The CDR3 DNA follows: TGTGCCAGTCGGGACACCTACATCTCTGGAAACACCATATATTTT.

This rearrangement joins TRBV6-5 to TRBJ1-1, with 9 bases matching TRBD1. J gave up 9 bases and V 0 bases, and 2 bases lay outside the gene matches. Per the germline V gene, CDR1 is MNHEY and CDR2 is SVGAGI. The CDR3 covers 13 residues. The CDR3 nucleotides read TGTGCCAGCAGTTACTCCGGGACAGGGAAAGCTTTCTTT. Translating gives CASSYSGTGKAFF.

The chain joins TRBV7-9 to TRBJ2-7, with a tentative D call TRBD1 (6 bases). The CDR3 covers 15 residues. CDR1 is SEHNR and CDR2 is FQNEAQ in the germline V gene (reference sequence). The V end lost 2 bases, the J end lost 3 bases, and 14 bases lay between the germline ends. The chain's CDR3 is CASSLPGEGVYEQYF. In DNA form, the CDR3 reads TGTGCCAGCAGCTTACCAGGGGAAGGCGTCTACGAGCAGTACTTC.

This clone was counted a single time. This chain links TRBV4-1 with TRBJ2-3; D remains ambiguous. Germline values: CDR1 MGHRA, CDR2 YSYEKL. The CDR3 runs 15 residues. The germline V and J ends were trimmed by 1 base and 2 bases, with 10 bases remaining between them. The DNA for the CDR3 is TGCGCCAGCAGCCAAGCCCGGTCCTACACAGATACGCAGTATTTT. Its protein product is CASSQARSYTDTQYF.

This chain links TRBV5-6 with TRBJ1-1; D not certain. Germline V gene lookup returns CDR1 SGHDT and CDR2 YYEEEE. CDR3 length equals 15 residues. V was pared by 0 bases and J by 3 bases, with 12 bases between. The CDR3 spells CASSLEEGLDTEAFF. The CDR3 region has the DNA TGTGCCAGCAGCTTGGAAGAGGGCTTGGACACTGAAGCTTTCTTT.

V is TRBV4-1 and J is TRBJ2-1; 9 nucleotides line up with TRBD1. This CDR3 comprises 17 residues. Unmatched junction bases numbered 7, after V lost 0 bases and J lost 4 bases. Germline CDR1 reads MGHRA; CDR2 reads YSYEKL. CDR3 nucleotides: TGCGCCAGCAGCCAAGAGAGCACAGGGGGCGTTTACAATGAGCAGTTCTTC. It codes for CASSQESTGGVYNEQFF.

The chain couples TRBV14 to TRBJ1-2, with TRBD1 as a possible D gene (5 bases). V gave up 1 base and J gave up 4 bases, with 13 bases separating them. The CDR3 sequence is 15 residues long. Germline values: CDR1 SGHDN, CDR2 FVKESK. CDR3: CASSQATENLYGYTF. In DNA form, the CDR3 reads TGTGCCAGCAGCCAAGCGACAGAGAACCTCTATGGCTACACCTTC. The whole variable domain, filled in from reference TRBV14 and TRBJ1-2, reads EAGVTQFPSHSVIEKGQTVTLRCDPISGHDNLYWYRRVMGKEIKFLLHFVKESKQDESGMPNNRFLAERTGGTYSTLKVQPAELEDSGVYFCASSQATENLYGYTFGSGTRLTVV.